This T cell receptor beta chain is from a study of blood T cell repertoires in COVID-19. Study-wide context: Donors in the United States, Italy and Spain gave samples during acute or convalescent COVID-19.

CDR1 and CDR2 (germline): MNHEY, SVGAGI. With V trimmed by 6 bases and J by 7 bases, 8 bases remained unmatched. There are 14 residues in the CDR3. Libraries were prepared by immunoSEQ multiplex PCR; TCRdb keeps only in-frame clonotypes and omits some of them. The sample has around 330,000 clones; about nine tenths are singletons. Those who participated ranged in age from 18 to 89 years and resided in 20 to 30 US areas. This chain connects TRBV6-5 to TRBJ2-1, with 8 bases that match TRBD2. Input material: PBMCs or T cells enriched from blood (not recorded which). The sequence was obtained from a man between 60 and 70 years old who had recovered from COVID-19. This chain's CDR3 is CASRMQREHNEQFF. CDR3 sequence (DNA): TGTGCCAGCAGAATGCAGCGGGAGCATAATGAGCAGTTCTTC.